Listed here are 6 T cell receptor beta chains from one sample, sequenced in a study of spatial heterogeneity in lung cancer (dated by TCRdb to between 2018 and 2021). The time point label, as the study defines it: sample taken at primary tumor resection. Library preparation used 5' RACE. Sequencing was performed on a NextSeq 500. TCRdb reanalyzed the raw reads on its own, using fastp at Q25 for trimming and MiXCR for clone calling, and kept in-frame beta chains. CDR3 protein duplicates are merged, each entry listing the most common genes and DNA. The sample table lists more than 45,000 distinct CDR3 sequences, approximately 5% of them with a count of one. Of the sample, roughly 10% falls within the top ten clones. Sequencing was performed on PBMCs, taken at surgery. Every receptor here comes from a male donor with early-stage non-small cell lung cancer.

The chain is built from TRBV6-6 and TRBJ2-5; D is perhaps TRBD1 (5 bases). Germline lookup yields CDR1 MNHNY and CDR2 SVGAGI (reference sequence). Trimming shortened V by 6 bases and J by 3 bases, and 11 bases separated the two germline ends. This CDR3 spans 13 amino acids. The CDR3 loop reads CASRYPGKETQYF. DNA of the CDR3: TGTGCCAGCAGATACCCAGGGAAAGAGACCCAGTACTTC.

In its sample, this clonotype was seen many times. V is TRBV7-2 and J is TRBJ2-1, with D possibly TRBD1 on 6 matching bases. Germline V gene data show CDR1 as SGHTA and CDR2 as FQGNSA. V was clipped by 7 bases and J by 8 bases, with 18 bases between them. This CDR3 contains 14 residues. This chain's CDR3 is CASILNRAGDEQFF. DNA for the CDR3: TGTGCCAGCATCCTCAACAGGGCCGGAGATGAGCAGTTCTTC. Full variable domain (rest looked up from reference TRBV7-2 and TRBJ2-1): GAGVSQSPSNKVTEKGKDVELRCDPISGHTALYWYRQSLGQGLEFLIYFQGNSAPDKSGLPSDRFSAERTGGSVSTLTIQRTQQEDSAVYLCASILNRAGDEQFFGPGTRLTVL.

This clonotype was picked up many times. V gene TRBV5-6 combines with J gene TRBJ2-7; D is possibly TRBD1 (5 bases). This CDR3 has 13 residues. Germline V gives CDR1 SGHDT, CDR2 YYEEEE. Deletions cut 1 base from V and 2 bases from J, with 7 bases between. CDR3 bases: TGTGCCAGCAGCTTGAAAGGGGCCTACGAGCAGTACTTC. Its translation is CASSLKGAYEQYF.

This clonotype was detected many times. The chain employs TRBV27 and TRBJ2-3, with D maybe TRBD2 (6 bases). This CDR3 contains 15 residues. Trimming took 2 bases from V and 0 from J, leaving 9 bases between them. The germline V gene encodes CDR1 MNHEY and CDR2 SMNVEV (reference sequence). The DNA for the CDR3 is TGTGCCAGCAGTTTAGGAGGGATTAGCACAGATACGCAGTATTTT. Translated: CASSLGGISTDTQYF.

At least ten counts were recorded for this clonotype. The V call is TRBV19, the J call TRBJ1-2; no clear D gene. Germline V gene data show CDR1 as LNHDA and CDR2 as SQIVND (reference sequence). The V end was cut by 5 bases, the J end by 1 base, with 14 bases between. CDR3 size: 15 residues. This chain's CDR3 is CASSPAGNLNYGYTF. The DNA for the CDR3 is TGTGCCAGTAGTCCCGCGGGAAACCTTAACTATGGCTACACCTTC.

This clonotype was counted at least ten times. V is TRBV11-2 and J is TRBJ2-1, with D maybe TRBD1 (5 bases). Trimming removed 0 bases from V and 9 bases from J, with 18 bases in between. The CDR3 extends over 16 amino acids. Germline V gives CDR1 SGHAT, CDR2 FQNNGV. This chain's CDR3 is CASSLDPDRIPFEQFF. DNA for the CDR3: TGTGCCAGCAGCTTAGATCCCGACAGAATCCCGTTTGAGCAGTTCTTC. Full variable domain (remainder filled in from reference TRBV11-2 and TRBJ2-1): EAGVAQSPRYKIIEKRQSVAFWCNPISGHATLYWYQQILGQGPKLLIQFQNNGVVDDSQLPKDRFSAERLKGVDSTLKIQPAKLEDSAVYLCASSLDPDRIPFEQFFGPGTRLTVL.